This TCR beta chain was found in a study of T cells expressing NK-cell markers. TCRdb reworked the 5' RACE reads into one entry per CDR3 protein, no DNA. The repertoire table contains 300,000 or so distinct CDR3 sequences. The CDR3 runs to 15 residues. From germline, CDR1 is SEHNR and CDR2 FQNEAQ (reference sequence). This sequence originates from a woman between 18 and 69 years old in good health. The gene calls are TRBV7-9 and TRBJ1-1; with no DNA, the TCRdb D assignment of TRBD1 cannot be verified. Sequencing used blood T cells: a sorted CD56 or NKG2C T cell subset, CD4+ or CD8+ T cells, or bulk PBMC T cells (not recorded which). The CDR3 loop is CASSLVGAADTEAFF.